The source of this T cell receptor beta chain is a study of blood T cell repertoires in COVID-19. Patients from Seattle were sampled longitudinally, starting during active infection. The method was immunoSEQ multiplex PCR; TCRdb's version includes in-frame clones alone and lacks a portion of them. This sample has fewer than 400,000 clones; around 90% occur once, and the top ten carry roughly 2.8%. Germline V gene lookup returns CDR1 MNHEY and CDR2 SVGAGI. The V gene end was trimmed by 5 bases and the J gene end by 3 bases; junction bases not matched to a gene: 7. This CDR3 is built from 15 residues. The receptor's source is a woman under 40 with COVID-19, enrolled during active disease. The sequenced sample consisted of peripheral blood. The chain combines TRBV6-5 with TRBJ1-1; TRBD1 agrees at 9 bases. CDR3 sequence: CASSTTGGVYTEAFF. CDR3 coding DNA: TGTGCCAGCAGTACCACAGGGGGCGTTTACACTGAAGCTTTCTTT.